These T cell receptor beta chains were read from a single sample in a study of cytomegalovirus exposure and HLA in healthy donors. Profiled with immunoSEQ multiplex PCR; TCRdb holds only in-frame clones, not every one. The sample contains some 110,000 clones, 71% of which appear only once. Sequenced input: PBMCs. These receptors were collected from a female donor in good health and CMV-seronegative. CDR3s include the opening cysteine and the closing phenylalanine or tryptophan. D genes are given only for firm matches. Expanded clones are given a class, and other clones once, few, many or no size at all.

abundance: .; d_gene: .; v_gene: TRBV9; j_gene: TRBJ2-1; CDR3nt: TGTGCCAGCAGCGCCCTAGCATCGTCAGCCCATGAGCAGTTCTTC; CDR3aa: CASSALASSAHEQFF
abundance: .; d_gene: TRBD2; v_gene: TRBV5-1; j_gene: TRBJ2-1; CDR3nt: TGCGCCAGCAGCAAGCTAGCGGGAGGAACTGACTCCTACAATGAGCAGTTCTTC; CDR3aa: CASSKLAGGTDSYNEQFF
abundance: .; d_gene: .; v_gene: TRBV4-2; j_gene: TRBJ2-2; CDR3nt: TGTGCCAGCAGCCGACTAGGCACCGGGGAGCTGTTTTTT; CDR3aa: CASSRLGTGELFF
abundance: .; d_gene: .; v_gene: TRBV6-6; j_gene: TRBJ2-5; CDR3nt: TGTGCCAGCAGGAAAAGACAGGGAGGTAGACAAGAGACCCAGTACTTC; CDR3aa: CASRKRQGGRQETQYF
abundance: .; d_gene: .; v_gene: TRBV13; j_gene: TRBJ1-2; CDR3nt: TGTGCCAGCAGCTCCTACGTCCCGGGAGGCTACACCTTC; CDR3aa: CASSSYVPGGYTF
abundance: .; d_gene: .; v_gene: TRBV9; j_gene: TRBJ1-2; CDR3nt: TGTGCCAGCAGCGTAGACAGGCAAAGTAACTATGGCTACACCTTC; CDR3aa: CASSVDRQSNYGYTF
abundance: .; d_gene: TRBD1; v_gene: TRBV7-2; j_gene: TRBJ2-5; CDR3nt: TGTGCCAGCAGCTTTACAGGGGGGGAGACCCAGTACTTC; CDR3aa: CASSFTGGETQYF
abundance: .; d_gene: .; v_gene: TRBV15; j_gene: TRBJ2-7; CDR3nt: TGTGCCACCAGCCGGGACTTCTCCTACGAGCAGTACTTC; CDR3aa: CATSRDFSYEQYF
abundance: .; d_gene: .; v_gene: TRBV5-1; j_gene: TRBJ2-2; CDR3nt: TGCGCCAGCAGCTTGGTTCAGGGCCGCACCGGGGAGCTGTTTTTT; CDR3aa: CASSLVQGRTGELFF
abundance: .; d_gene: .; v_gene: TRBV11-1; j_gene: TRBJ1-1; CDR3nt: TGTGCCAGCAGCTTTCGAAGGCTTCGCGGGAACACTGAAGCTTTCTTT; CDR3aa: CASSFRRLRGNTEAFF
abundance: .; d_gene: .; v_gene: TRBV27; j_gene: TRBJ1-1; CDR3nt: TGTGCCAGCAGAAGGCAGGCCCATAACACTGAAGCTTTCTTT; CDR3aa: CASRRQAHNTEAFF
abundance: .; d_gene: .; v_gene: TRBV9; j_gene: TRBJ1-2; CDR3nt: TGTGCCAGCAGCGTAGGGCAGGGGTACTATGGCTACACCTTC; CDR3aa: CASSVGQGYYGYTF
abundance: .; d_gene: TRBD1; v_gene: TRBV27; j_gene: TRBJ2-7; CDR3nt: TGTGCCAGCATCCCCCCACCAGGGGGCCATTGGAACTACGAGCAGTACTTC; CDR3aa: CASIPPPGGHWNYEQYF
abundance: few; d_gene: TRBD1; v_gene: TRBV11-2; j_gene: TRBJ1-2; CDR3nt: TGTGCCAGCAGCTTAGAGAGAAGGGGGACAGGGTGGACCCCTAACTATGGCTACACCTTC; CDR3aa: CASSLERRGTGWTPNYGYTF
abundance: .; d_gene: TRBD2; v_gene: TRBV2; j_gene: TRBJ2-5; CDR3nt: TGTGCCAGCAGACCGCTGACTAGCGGGAGGGCCGAGGAGACCCAGTACTTC; CDR3aa: CASRPLTSGRAEETQYF
abundance: .; d_gene: TRBD2; v_gene: TRBV11-2; j_gene: TRBJ2-1; CDR3nt: TGTGCCAGCAGCCCCAGCGGGAGGGGATCCTACAATGAGCAGTTCTTC; CDR3aa: CASSPSGRGSYNEQFF
abundance: .; d_gene: TRBD1; v_gene: TRBV7-2; j_gene: TRBJ2-5; CDR3nt: TGTGCCAGCAGCCCCGCCGGGACAGTAAAACAAGAGACCCAGTACTTC; CDR3aa: CASSPAGTVKQETQYF
abundance: .; d_gene: TRBD2; v_gene: TRBV7-2; j_gene: TRBJ2-7; CDR3nt: TGTGCCAGCAGCTTACTAGCGGGAAAGACCTACGAGCAGTACTTC; CDR3aa: CASSLLAGKTYEQYF
abundance: .; d_gene: .; v_gene: TRBV27; j_gene: TRBJ2-7; CDR3nt: TGTGCCAGCAGTTTACGTGACGGGTACGAGCAGTACTTC; CDR3aa: CASSLRDGYEQYF
abundance: .; d_gene: TRBD1; v_gene: TRBV27; j_gene: TRBJ2-7; CDR3nt: TGTGCCAGCAGTAGGCCGGGACAGTCCTCCTACGAGCAGTACTTC; CDR3aa: CASSRPGQSSYEQYF
abundance: .; d_gene: TRBD2; v_gene: TRBV19; j_gene: TRBJ2-1; CDR3nt: TGTGCCAGTAGTATGGGGGACTATTACAATGAGCAGTTCTTC; CDR3aa: CASSMGDYYNEQFF
abundance: .; d_gene: TRBD1; v_gene: TRBV6-5; j_gene: TRBJ2-2; CDR3nt: TGTGCCAGCAGTTGGGGACAGGGCACCGGGGAGCTGTTTTTT; CDR3aa: CASSWGQGTGELFF
abundance: .; d_gene: .; v_gene: TRBV6-5; j_gene: TRBJ2-7; CDR3nt: TGTGCCAGCAGCGTGACGGAGGGGGAGCAGTACTTC; CDR3aa: CASSVTEGEQYF
abundance: once; d_gene: .; v_gene: TRBV5-1; j_gene: TRBJ1-4; CDR3nt: TGCGCCAGCAGAAGTTCCTCGACGGGGGGTGTGTCGGAGAAACTGTTTTTT; CDR3aa: CASRSSSTGGVSEKLFF
abundance: few; d_gene: .; v_gene: TRBV7-8; j_gene: TRBJ1-4; CDR3nt: TGTGCCAGCAGCAGGGGACATAATGAAAAACTGTTTTTT; CDR3aa: CASSRGHNEKLFF
abundance: .; d_gene: TRBD2; v_gene: TRBV5-1; j_gene: TRBJ2-1; CDR3nt: TGCGCCAGCAGCCGTAGCGGGAGGGACAATGAGCAGTTCTTC; CDR3aa: CASSRSGRDNEQFF
abundance: .; d_gene: TRBD2; v_gene: TRBV19; j_gene: TRBJ2-1; CDR3nt: TGTGCCAGTAATCCCAGCGGGAGTAGACCCCATGAGCAGTTCTTC; CDR3aa: CASNPSGSRPHEQFF
abundance: .; d_gene: .; v_gene: TRBV6-6; j_gene: TRBJ2-7; CDR3nt: TGTGCCAGCAGTTGGCAATCCTCCTACGAGCAGTACTTC; CDR3aa: CASSWQSSYEQYF
abundance: .; d_gene: .; v_gene: TRBV28; j_gene: TRBJ2-2; CDR3nt: TGTGCCACCTCGGGTAGCGGGAACACCGGGGAGCTGTTTTTT; CDR3aa: CATSGSGNTGELFF
abundance: .; d_gene: TRBD2; v_gene: TRBV7-3; j_gene: TRBJ2-2; CDR3nt: TGTGCCAGCAGCTTAAACCCCCCGACTATAGCGGGACCCACCGGGGAGCTGTTTTTT; CDR3aa: CASSLNPPTIAGPTGELFF
abundance: once; d_gene: .; v_gene: TRBV6-1; j_gene: TRBJ2-7; CDR3nt: TGTGCCAGCAGGACACAAGGGGGCTCCTACGAGCAGTACTTC; CDR3aa: CASRTQGGSYEQYF
abundance: .; d_gene: TRBD1; v_gene: TRBV20-1; j_gene: TRBJ1-2; CDR3nt: TGCAGTGCTAGACCAGACAGGGGGGACACCTTC; CDR3aa: CSARPDRGDTF
abundance: .; d_gene: .; v_gene: TRBV19; j_gene: TRBJ2-7; CDR3nt: TGTGCCAGTAGTATAAAAACGGGAGTCGACGAGCAGTACTTC; CDR3aa: CASSIKTGVDEQYF
abundance: .; d_gene: .; v_gene: TRBV7-9; j_gene: TRBJ2-7; CDR3nt: TGTGCCAGCAGCTTACTAGCGACTCAGTCCTACGAGCAGTACTTC; CDR3aa: CASSLLATQSYEQYF
abundance: .; d_gene: .; v_gene: TRBV7-2; j_gene: TRBJ2-7; CDR3nt: TGTGCCAGCAGCTTAAATGCCAGGTTCTCATCCTACGAGCAGTACTTC; CDR3aa: CASSLNARFSSYEQYF
abundance: .; d_gene: TRBD1; v_gene: TRBV28; j_gene: TRBJ2-7; CDR3nt: TGTGCCAGCAGTTTACCCGGGACAGTCCACGAGCAGTACTTC; CDR3aa: CASSLPGTVHEQYF
abundance: .; d_gene: .; v_gene: TRBV29-1; j_gene: TRBJ1-1; CDR3nt: TGCAGCGTTGTTTTCTCGGGTCTCCCGAGCGAAGCTTTCTTT; CDR3aa: CSVVFSGLPSEAFF
abundance: .; d_gene: TRBD1; v_gene: TRBV5-1; j_gene: TRBJ1-2; CDR3nt: TGCGCCAGCAGCTTGGACAGGGGGCCGCACTATGGCTACACCTTC; CDR3aa: CASSLDRGPHYGYTF
abundance: .; d_gene: TRBD2; v_gene: TRBV29-1; j_gene: TRBJ2-3; CDR3nt: TGCAGCGTTGGGTGGGCCGGGAGGGGGGGATCCACACATACGCAGTATTTT; CDR3aa: CSVGWAGRGGSTHTQYF
abundance: .; d_gene: TRBD2; v_gene: TRBV5-4; j_gene: TRBJ2-7; CDR3nt: TGTGCCAGCAGCCCGCGGGGCGGGAGTTACGAGCAGTACTTC; CDR3aa: CASSPRGGSYEQYF
abundance: .; d_gene: .; v_gene: TRBV19; j_gene: TRBJ2-2; CDR3nt: TGTGCCAGTAGTATTTATACCGGGGAGCTGTTTTTT; CDR3aa: CASSIYTGELFF
abundance: .; d_gene: TRBD1; v_gene: TRBV6-5; j_gene: TRBJ1-1; CDR3nt: TGTGCCAGCAGGACAGGGGTAAGGACTGAAGCTTTCTTT; CDR3aa: CASRTGVRTEAFF
abundance: .; d_gene: .; v_gene: TRBV5-1; j_gene: TRBJ2-7; CDR3nt: TGCGCCAGCAGCCGTAGACCGGGAGCCCTTTCCTACGAGCAGTACTTC; CDR3aa: CASSRRPGALSYEQYF
abundance: .; d_gene: .; v_gene: TRBV11-2; j_gene: TRBJ2-2; CDR3nt: TGTGCCAGCAGAAGCCTAGCGAGGGAGCTGTTTTTT; CDR3aa: CASRSLARELFF
abundance: .; d_gene: .; v_gene: TRBV4-2; j_gene: TRBJ1-1; CDR3nt: TGTGCCAGCAGCCCGACACGTTCAGGGGTAGTAGGCACTGAAGCTTTCTTT; CDR3aa: CASSPTRSGVVGTEAFF
abundance: .; d_gene: .; v_gene: TRBV6-1; j_gene: TRBJ1-3; CDR3nt: TGTGCCAGCAGTGTTTTCACAGCCGGAAACACCATATATTTT; CDR3aa: CASSVFTAGNTIYF
abundance: .; d_gene: .; v_gene: TRBV6-1; j_gene: TRBJ2-7; CDR3nt: TGTGCCAGCACGGGGATTTACGAGCAGTACTTC; CDR3aa: CASTGIYEQYF
abundance: .; d_gene: .; v_gene: TRBV5-1; j_gene: TRBJ1-5; CDR3nt: TGCGCCAGCAGCTTGGAAGGGGTAAGCAATCAGCCCCAGCATTTT; CDR3aa: CASSLEGVSNQPQHF